The 6 T cell receptor beta chains reported below all come from one sample, sequenced in a study of T cell repertoires in ileal Crohn's disease. TCRdb's table, derived via immunoSEQ multiplex PCR, lists solely in-frame clones and lacks some. The table records roughly 3,700 clones, 74% of them present only once. Sequenced sample: ileal tissue. These receptors all stem from an adult with Crohn's disease.

The CDR3 DNA reads TGCGCCAGCAGCTTGAGACAGGGGTTGAACACTGAAGCTTTCTTT. It specifies CASSLRQGLNTEAFF. This sequence joins TRBV5-1 and TRBJ1-1; 8 bases fit TRBD1. Germline loops: CDR1 SGHRS, CDR2 YFSETQ. The CDR3 is 15 amino acids. V shed 1 base, J shed 0 bases, and the junction held 2 bases outside the gene matches.

The genes are TRBV6-1 and TRBJ1-1, with no clear D. Germline-derived CDR1 and CDR2 are MNHNS and SASEGT. The CDR3 consists of 14 residues. The V end lost 8 bases, the J end lost 4 bases, and 17 bases lay between the germline ends. The CDR3 here is CASFRLRAGTEAFF. The CDR3 coding sequence is TGTGCCAGCTTCCGTCTGAGGGCTGGCACTGAAGCTTTCTTT.

In its sample, this clone was seen a few times. The V and J genes are TRBV19 and TRBJ2-3; TRBD2 matches 9 bases. The trim removed 5 bases at V and 5 bases at J, leaving 11 bases unmatched. The CDR3 is 16 amino acids. Germline CDR1 is LNHDA and CDR2 is SQIVND (reference sequence). DNA of the CDR3: TGTGCCAGTAGTGCGTCAGCGGGGGGAGTACAAGATACGCAGTATTTT. The encoded protein is CASSASAGGVQDTQYF. The full variable domain, in which reference TRBV19 and TRBJ2-3 provide the parts outside the CDR3, is DGGITQSPKYLFRKEGQNVTLSCEQNLNHDAMYWYRQDPGQGLRLIYYSQIVNDFQKGDIAEGYSVSREKKESFPLTVTSAQKNPTAFYLCASSASAGGVQDTQYFGPGTRLTVL.

The V call is TRBV19, the J call TRBJ1-4; D not resolved. The CDR3 extends over 13 amino acids. Germline V gives CDR1 LNHDA, CDR2 SQIVND (reference sequence). V shed 7 bases and J shed 8 bases, with 14 bases lying between them. The CDR3 spells CASTGLRFEKLFF. The CDR3 nucleotides read TGTGCCAGTACGGGGTTAAGATTCGAAAAACTGTTTTTT.

The CDR3 sequence: CASSLQPSGTNTGELFF. CDR3 nucleotide sequence: TGTGCCAGCAGCTTACAACCTAGCGGGACGAACACCGGGGAGCTGTTTTTT. The V and J genes are TRBV7-3 and TRBJ2-2; TRBD2 matches 9 bases. This CDR3 has 17 amino acids. J was trimmed by 0 bases and V by 2 bases; bases with no gene match: 4. Germline V gives CDR1 SGHTA, CDR2 FQGTGA.

The genes are TRBV29-1 and TRBJ1-2; the D is unclear. Trimming took 6 bases from V and 2 from J, leaving 13 bases between them. The V gene's germline CDR1 is SQVTM and CDR2 ANQGSEA. The CDR3 has 13 amino acids. The CDR3 region has the DNA TGCAGCGTAACCACCGCGGGGAACTATGGCTACACCTTC. Encoded protein: CSVTTAGNYGYTF.